This TCR beta chain was profiled in a study of cytomegalovirus exposure and HLA in healthy donors. Study information: Of all 400 or so donors who were genotyped, 70% to 85% belonged to the Caucasian-associated ancestry cluster.

The sample holds a few counts of this clone. The PCR employed 60 Vbeta primers together with 13 Jbeta primers. Sequencing used immunoSEQ multiplex PCR; TCRdb keeps in-frame clones, though not all of them. The data show some 190,000 clones, about 81% seen once. Specimen: PBMCs. This TCR was recovered from a man aged 25-45 years in good health and CMV-seropositive.

The CDR3 coding sequence is TGTGCCAGCAGCCCTGGGACAGGAACGGGCTACACCTTC. It translates to CASSPGTGTGYTF. The chain links TRBV7-2 to TRBJ1-2, with 8 bases that match TRBD1. CDR1 SGHTA and CDR2 FQGNSA come from the germline V gene. V was clipped by 5 bases and J by 8 bases; unmatched bases: 7. The CDR3 has 13 amino acids.